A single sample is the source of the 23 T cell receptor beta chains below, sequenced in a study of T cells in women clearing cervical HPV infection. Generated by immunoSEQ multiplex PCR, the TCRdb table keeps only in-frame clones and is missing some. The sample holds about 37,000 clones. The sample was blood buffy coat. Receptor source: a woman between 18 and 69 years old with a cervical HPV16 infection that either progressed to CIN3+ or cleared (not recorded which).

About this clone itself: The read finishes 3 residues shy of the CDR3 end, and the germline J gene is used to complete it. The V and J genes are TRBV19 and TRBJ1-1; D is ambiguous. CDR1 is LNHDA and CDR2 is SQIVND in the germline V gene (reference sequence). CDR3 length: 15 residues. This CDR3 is CASSIVWRSQETAFF. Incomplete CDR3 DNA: TGTGCCAGTAGTATAGTCTGGCGGAGCCAAGAGACA.

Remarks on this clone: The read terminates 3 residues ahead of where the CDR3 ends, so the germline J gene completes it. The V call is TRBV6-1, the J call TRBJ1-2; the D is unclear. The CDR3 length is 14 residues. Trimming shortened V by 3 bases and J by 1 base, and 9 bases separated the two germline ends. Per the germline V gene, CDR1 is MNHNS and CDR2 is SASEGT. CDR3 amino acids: CASSEGVGNYGYTF. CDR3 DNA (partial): TGTGCCAGCAGTGAGGGCGTGGGTAACTATGGC.

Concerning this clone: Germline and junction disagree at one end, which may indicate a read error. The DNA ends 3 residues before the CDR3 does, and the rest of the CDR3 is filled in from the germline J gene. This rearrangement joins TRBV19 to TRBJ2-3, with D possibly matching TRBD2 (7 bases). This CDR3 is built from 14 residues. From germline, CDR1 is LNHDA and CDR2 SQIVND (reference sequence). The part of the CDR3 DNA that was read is TGTACCAGTACCACCTCGGGGGGCGCGGAGCCG. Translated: CTSTTSGGAEP. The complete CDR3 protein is CTSTTSGGAEPQYF.

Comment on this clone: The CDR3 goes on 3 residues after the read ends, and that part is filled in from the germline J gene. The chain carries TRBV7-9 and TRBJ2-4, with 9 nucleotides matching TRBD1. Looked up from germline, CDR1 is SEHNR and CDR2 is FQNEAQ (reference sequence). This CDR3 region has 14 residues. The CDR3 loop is CASSAGTGIYGQYF. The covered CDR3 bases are TGTGCCAGCAGCGCCGGGACAGGGATCTATGGT.

The CDR3 loop is CASSLGGGDTEAFF. Partial CDR3 DNA: TGTGCCAGCAGCTTGGGGGGGGGAGACACTGAA. The rearrangement uses TRBV5-6 and TRBJ1-1, with D possibly TRBD1 on 5 matching bases. The missing CDR3 end, 3 residues past where the read stops, is filled in from the germline J gene. Germline lookup yields CDR1 SGHDT and CDR2 YYEEEE. The CDR3 has 14 amino acids. Trimming removed 0 bases at V and 3 bases at J, with 9 bases between.

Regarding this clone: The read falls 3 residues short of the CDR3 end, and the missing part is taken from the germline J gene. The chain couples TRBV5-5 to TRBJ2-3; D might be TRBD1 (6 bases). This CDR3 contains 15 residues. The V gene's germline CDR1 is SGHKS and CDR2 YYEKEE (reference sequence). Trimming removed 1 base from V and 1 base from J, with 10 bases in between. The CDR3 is CASSLQGPGTDTQYF. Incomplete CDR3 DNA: TGTGCCAGCAGCTTGCAGGGGCCGGGCACAGATACG.

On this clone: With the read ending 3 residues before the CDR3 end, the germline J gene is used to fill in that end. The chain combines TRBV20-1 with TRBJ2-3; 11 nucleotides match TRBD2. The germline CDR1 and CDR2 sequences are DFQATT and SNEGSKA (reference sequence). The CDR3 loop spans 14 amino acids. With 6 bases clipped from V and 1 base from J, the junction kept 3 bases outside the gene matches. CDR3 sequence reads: CSASSGGGTDTQYF. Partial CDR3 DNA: TGCAGTGCCAGTAGCGGGGGGGGCACAGATACG.

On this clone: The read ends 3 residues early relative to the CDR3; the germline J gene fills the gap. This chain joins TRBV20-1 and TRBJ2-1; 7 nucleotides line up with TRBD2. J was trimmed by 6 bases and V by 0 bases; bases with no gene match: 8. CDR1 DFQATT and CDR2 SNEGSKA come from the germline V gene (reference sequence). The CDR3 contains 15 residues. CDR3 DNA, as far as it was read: TGCAGTGCTAGAGATATCCCTAGCGGAGGCAATGAG. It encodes CSARDIPSGGNE. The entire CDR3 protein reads CSARDIPSGGNEQFF.

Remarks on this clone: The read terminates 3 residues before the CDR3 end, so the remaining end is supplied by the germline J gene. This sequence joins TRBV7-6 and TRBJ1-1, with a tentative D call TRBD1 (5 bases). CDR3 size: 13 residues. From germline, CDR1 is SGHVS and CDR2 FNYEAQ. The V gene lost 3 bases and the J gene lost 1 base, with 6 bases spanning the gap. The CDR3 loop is CASSFRANTEAFF. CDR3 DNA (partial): TGTGCCAGCAGCTTCAGGGCGAACACTGAA.

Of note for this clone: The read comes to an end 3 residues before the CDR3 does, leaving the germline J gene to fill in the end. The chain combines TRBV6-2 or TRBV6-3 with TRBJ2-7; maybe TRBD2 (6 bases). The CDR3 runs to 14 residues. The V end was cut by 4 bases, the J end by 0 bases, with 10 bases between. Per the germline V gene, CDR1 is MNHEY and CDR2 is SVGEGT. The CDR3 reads CASSSGTGSYEQYF. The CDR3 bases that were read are TGTGCCAGCAGTTCCGGGACTGGCTCCTACGAG.

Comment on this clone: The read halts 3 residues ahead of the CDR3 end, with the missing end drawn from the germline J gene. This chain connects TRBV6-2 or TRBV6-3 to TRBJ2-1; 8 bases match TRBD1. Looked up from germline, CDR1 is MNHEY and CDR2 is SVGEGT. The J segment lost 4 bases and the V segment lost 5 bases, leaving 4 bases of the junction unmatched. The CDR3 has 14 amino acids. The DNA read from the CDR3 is TGTGCCAGCAGTCAGGGGGCAGTATACAATGAG. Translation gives CASSQGAVYNE. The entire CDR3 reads CASSQGAVYNEQFF.

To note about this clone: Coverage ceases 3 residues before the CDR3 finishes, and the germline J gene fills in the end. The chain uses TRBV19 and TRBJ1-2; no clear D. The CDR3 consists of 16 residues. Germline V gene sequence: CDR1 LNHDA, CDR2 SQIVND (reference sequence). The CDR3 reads CASSIVAGEGYYDYTF. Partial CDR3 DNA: TGTGCCAGTAGTATAGTGGCGGGAGAAGGTTACTACGAC.

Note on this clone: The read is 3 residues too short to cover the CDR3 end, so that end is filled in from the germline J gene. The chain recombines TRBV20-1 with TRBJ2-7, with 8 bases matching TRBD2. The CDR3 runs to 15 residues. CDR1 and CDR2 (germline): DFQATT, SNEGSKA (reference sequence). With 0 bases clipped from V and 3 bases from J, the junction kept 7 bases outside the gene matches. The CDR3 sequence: CSARDRREVSYEQYF. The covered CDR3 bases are TGCAGTGCTAGAGACCGGCGGGAGGTCAGCTACGAG.

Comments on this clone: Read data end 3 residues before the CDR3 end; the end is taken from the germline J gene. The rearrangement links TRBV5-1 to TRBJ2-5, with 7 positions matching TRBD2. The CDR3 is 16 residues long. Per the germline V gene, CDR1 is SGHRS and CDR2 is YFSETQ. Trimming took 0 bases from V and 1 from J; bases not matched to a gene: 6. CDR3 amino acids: CASSLGVAGLQETQYF. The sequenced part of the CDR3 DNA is TGCGCCAGCAGCTTGGGAGTAGCGGGCCTCCAAGAGACC.

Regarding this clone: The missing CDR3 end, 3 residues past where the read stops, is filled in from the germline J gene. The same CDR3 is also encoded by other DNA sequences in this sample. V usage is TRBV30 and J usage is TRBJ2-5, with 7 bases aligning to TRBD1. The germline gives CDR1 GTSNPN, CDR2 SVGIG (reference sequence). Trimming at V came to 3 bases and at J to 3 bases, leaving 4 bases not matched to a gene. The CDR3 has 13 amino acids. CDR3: CAWSRGLEETQYF. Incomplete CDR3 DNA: TGTGCCTGGAGCAGGGGGTTGGAAGAGACC.

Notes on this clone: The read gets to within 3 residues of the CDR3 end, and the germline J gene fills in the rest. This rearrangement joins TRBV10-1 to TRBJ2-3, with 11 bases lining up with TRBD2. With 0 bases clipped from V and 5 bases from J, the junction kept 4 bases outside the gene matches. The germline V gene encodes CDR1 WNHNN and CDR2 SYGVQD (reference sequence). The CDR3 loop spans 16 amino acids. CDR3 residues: CASSESIAGGQDTQYF. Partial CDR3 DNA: TGCGCCAGCAGTGAGTCGATAGCGGGAGGGCAAGATACG.

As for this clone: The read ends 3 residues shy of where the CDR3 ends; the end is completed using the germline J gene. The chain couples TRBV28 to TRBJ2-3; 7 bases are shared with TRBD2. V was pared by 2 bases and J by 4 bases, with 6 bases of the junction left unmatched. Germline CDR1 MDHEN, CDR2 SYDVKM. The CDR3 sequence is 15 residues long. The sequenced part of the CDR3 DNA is TGTGCCAGCAGTTTACTAGCGGTGGCGGCAGATACG. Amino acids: CASSLLAVAADT. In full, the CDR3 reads CASSLLAVAADTQYF.

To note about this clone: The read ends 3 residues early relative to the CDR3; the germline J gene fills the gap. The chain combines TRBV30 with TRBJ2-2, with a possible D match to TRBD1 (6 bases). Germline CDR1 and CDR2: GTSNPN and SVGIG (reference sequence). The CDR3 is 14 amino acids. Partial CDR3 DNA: TGTGCCTGGAGCTCAGGGGACCCGAATGAAAAG. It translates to CAWSSGDPNEK. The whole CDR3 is CAWSSGDPNEKLFF.

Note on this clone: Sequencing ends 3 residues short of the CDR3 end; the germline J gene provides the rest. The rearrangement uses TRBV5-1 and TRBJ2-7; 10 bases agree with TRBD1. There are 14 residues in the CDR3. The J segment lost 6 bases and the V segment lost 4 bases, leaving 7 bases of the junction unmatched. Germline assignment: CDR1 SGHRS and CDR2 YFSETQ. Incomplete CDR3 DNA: TGCGCCAGCAGCATTGAGGGGACAGGGGTCGAG. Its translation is CASSIEGTGVE. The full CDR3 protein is CASSIEGTGVEQYF.

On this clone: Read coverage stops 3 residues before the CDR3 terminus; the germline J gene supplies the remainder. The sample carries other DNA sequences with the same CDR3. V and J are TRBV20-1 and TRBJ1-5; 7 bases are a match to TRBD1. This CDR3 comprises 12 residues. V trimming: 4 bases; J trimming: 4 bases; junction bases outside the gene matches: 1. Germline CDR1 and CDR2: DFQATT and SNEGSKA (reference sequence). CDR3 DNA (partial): TGCAGTGCTATACAGGGGAATCAGCCC. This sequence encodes CSAIQGNQP. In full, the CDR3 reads CSAIQGNQPQHF.

CDR3 bases read: TGTGCCAGCAAACAGTCAACCACAGATACG. This sequence encodes CASKQSTTDT. The whole CDR3 protein is CASKQSTTDTQYF. V and J are TRBV2 and TRBJ2-3; D not certain. The CDR3 goes on 3 residues after the read ends, and that part is filled in from the germline J gene. Germline V gene data show CDR1 as SNHLY and CDR2 as FYNNEI. The CDR3 consists of 13 residues. V lost 7 bases and J 2 bases, leaving 10 bases between the germline ends.

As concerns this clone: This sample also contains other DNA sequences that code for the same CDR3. The covered CDR3 bases are TGTGCCAGCAGCTTAACAGGGTTAGAA. It yields the protein CASSLTGLE. The CDR3 reads in full as CASSLTGLEAFF. V and J are TRBV7-9 and TRBJ1-1, with D perhaps TRBD1 (6 bases). The DNA ends 3 residues before the CDR3 does, and the rest of the CDR3 is filled in from the germline J gene. The CDR3 totals 12 residues. Germline CDR1 and CDR2: SEHNR and FQNEAQ (reference sequence).

CDR3 sequence reads: CAISSGTSGGSYEQYF. Incomplete CDR3 DNA: TGTGCCATCAGCTCTGGGACTAGCGGGGGATCCTACGAG. V and J are TRBV10-3 and TRBJ2-7; 14 positions agree with TRBD2. The read comes to an end 3 residues before the CDR3 does, leaving the germline J gene to fill in the end. This CDR3 region has 16 residues. The J segment lost 1 base and the V segment lost 6 bases, leaving 5 bases of the junction unmatched. Looked up from germline, CDR1 is ENHRY and CDR2 is SYGVKD.